A selection of T cell receptor beta chains follows, all from one sample in a study of tumor-infiltrating T cells and Merkel cell polyomavirus. TCRdb's copy holds only in-frame clones and misses some; the assay was immunoSEQ multiplex PCR. This table has 930 or so clones, more than 70% appearing once. Sequences were obtained from lymph node tissue. Every receptor here comes from a woman aged 70-85 years with Merkel cell carcinoma. CDR3s include the opening cysteine and the closing phenylalanine or tryptophan. Fields, in order: clone size, J gene, D gene, V gene, CDR3 protein, CDR3 DNA. The D gene is left open where the match is weak. A row's size may be missing; if present it is once, few, many or a size class.

clone size: -
J gene: TRBJ1-5
D gene: TRBD1
V gene: TRBV2
CDR3 protein: CASQEGAHSNQPQHF
CDR3 DNA: TGTGCCAGCCAGGAGGGGGCCCATAGCAATCAGCCCCAGCATTTT

clone size: -
J gene: TRBJ1-3
D gene: -
V gene: TRBV23-1
CDR3 protein: CASTQIDRPSGNTIYF
CDR3 DNA: TGCGCCAGTACCCAAATTGACAGACCATCTGGAAACACCATATATTTT

clone size: -
J gene: TRBJ2-7
D gene: -
V gene: TRBV5-6
CDR3 protein: CASSSEEGPYEQYF
CDR3 DNA: TGTGCCAGCAGCAGCGAGGAGGGCCCCTACGAGCAGTACTTC

clone size: -
J gene: TRBJ1-4
D gene: -
V gene: TRBV2
CDR3 protein: CASTETGSLNEKLFF
CDR3 DNA: TGTGCCAGCACCGAGACAGGCAGCCTCAATGAAAAACTGTTTTTT

clone size: -
J gene: TRBJ2-5
D gene: TRBD1
V gene: TRBV5-6
CDR3 protein: CASSQGQQETQYF
CDR3 DNA: TGTGCCAGCAGCCAGGGACAGCAAGAGACCCAGTACTTC

clone size: once
J gene: TRBJ1-2
D gene: TRBD1
V gene: TRBV7-2
CDR3 protein: CASSLGTGEYGYTF
CDR3 DNA: TGTGCCAGCAGCTTAGGGACAGGGGAATATGGCTACACCTTC

clone size: -
J gene: TRBJ2-1
D gene: TRBD2
V gene: TRBV19
CDR3 protein: CASSIQGGRATEQFF
CDR3 DNA: TGTGCCAGTAGTATCCAGGGCGGGAGGGCGACTGAGCAGTTCTTC

clone size: -
J gene: TRBJ2-1
D gene: -
V gene: TRBV19
CDR3 protein: CASSIVSNEQFF
CDR3 DNA: TGTGCCAGTAGTATAGTGAGCAATGAGCAGTTCTTC

clone size: -
J gene: TRBJ2-7
D gene: -
V gene: TRBV30
CDR3 protein: CAWNTGDPREQYF
CDR3 DNA: TGTGCCTGGAATACGGGGGACCCCCGCGAGCAGTACTTC

clone size: -
J gene: TRBJ2-5
D gene: TRBD2
V gene: TRBV7-2
CDR3 protein: CTSSPLAGVRETQYF
CDR3 DNA: TGTACCAGCAGCCCACTAGCGGGAGTCCGAGAGACCCAGTACTTC

clone size: -
J gene: TRBJ2-3
D gene: -
V gene: TRBV7-8
CDR3 protein: CASSLVAGTQYF
CDR3 DNA: TGTGCCAGCAGCTTGGTGGCAGGGACGCAGTATTTT

clone size: few
J gene: TRBJ2-5
D gene: TRBD2
V gene: TRBV2
CDR3 protein: CASLRIPGTSGGATETQYF
CDR3 DNA: TGTGCCAGCCTCCGTATCCCCGGGACTAGCGGGGGGGCAACGGAGACCCAGTACTTC

clone size: -
J gene: TRBJ1-2
D gene: -
V gene: TRBV5-1
CDR3 protein: CASSSTEDGGYIF
CDR3 DNA: TGCGCCAGCAGCTCCACGGAGGATGGCGGCTACATCTTC

clone size: -
J gene: TRBJ1-4
D gene: TRBD1
V gene: TRBV7-9
CDR3 protein: CASSKDRGNEKLFF
CDR3 DNA: TGTGCCAGCAGCAAGGACAGGGGTAATGAAAAACTGTTTTTT

clone size: once
J gene: TRBJ1-1
D gene: -
V gene: TRBV11-3
CDR3 protein: CASSLGGWDTEAFF
CDR3 DNA: TGTGCCAGCAGCTTAGGCGGTTGGGACACTGAAGCTTTCTTT

clone size: -
J gene: TRBJ2-3
D gene: -
V gene: TRBV5-4
CDR3 protein: CASSSGSTDTQYF
CDR3 DNA: TGTGCCAGCAGCTCGGGTAGCACAGATACGCAGTATTTT

clone size: -
J gene: TRBJ1-1
D gene: -
V gene: TRBV13
CDR3 protein: CASSLVGGNTEAFF
CDR3 DNA: TGTGCCAGCAGCTTAGTCGGAGGGAACACTGAAGCTTTCTTT

clone size: -
J gene: TRBJ1-5
D gene: TRBD1
V gene: TRBV27
CDR3 protein: CASNLQWGQGASHNVSQPQHF
CDR3 DNA: TGTGCCAGCAACCTGCAATGGGGACAGGGGGCTTCCCACAATGTTAGTCAGCCCCAGCATTTT

clone size: -
J gene: TRBJ1-1
D gene: TRBD1
V gene: TRBV7-8
CDR3 protein: CASSLSLGGPGGTEAFF
CDR3 DNA: TGTGCCAGCAGCTTAAGTCTGGGAGGACCAGGGGGCACTGAAGCTTTCTTT

clone size: -
J gene: TRBJ2-1
D gene: TRBD2
V gene: TRBV7-2
CDR3 protein: CASSLDPGGYNEQFF
CDR3 DNA: TGTGCCAGCAGCTTAGACCCGGGGGGGTACAATGAGCAGTTCTTC

clone size: -
J gene: TRBJ1-2
D gene: -
V gene: TRBV6-5
CDR3 protein: CASSDTTYRYGYTF
CDR3 DNA: TGTGCCAGCAGCGATACGACATATCGGTATGGCTACACCTTC

clone size: -
J gene: TRBJ2-6
D gene: TRBD1
V gene: TRBV7-9
CDR3 protein: CASSVDRGRTGANVLTF
CDR3 DNA: TGTGCCAGCAGCGTTGACAGGGGTAGGACTGGGGCCAACGTCCTGACTTTC

clone size: -
J gene: TRBJ1-4
D gene: -
V gene: TRBV4-3
CDR3 protein: CASSQWGEGNEKLFF
CDR3 DNA: TGCGCCAGCAGCCAGTGGGGAGAGGGAAATGAAAAACTGTTTTTT

clone size: -
J gene: TRBJ1-4
D gene: TRBD1
V gene: TRBV27
CDR3 protein: CASSYGQANEKLFF
CDR3 DNA: TGTGCCAGCAGTTATGGACAGGCTAATGAAAAACTGTTTTTT

clone size: -
J gene: TRBJ1-2
D gene: -
V gene: TRBV7-2
CDR3 protein: CASSLVAGSFNGYTF
CDR3 DNA: TGTGCCAGCAGCTTAGTCGCGGGGTCCTTCAATGGCTACACCTTC

clone size: -
J gene: TRBJ1-5
D gene: -
V gene: TRBV7-3
CDR3 protein: CASSRTGGQPQHF
CDR3 DNA: TGTGCCAGCAGCCGAACCGGGGGGCAGCCCCAGCATTTT

clone size: -
J gene: TRBJ2-1
D gene: TRBD2
V gene: TRBV5-1
CDR3 protein: CASSSGTSGYNEQFF
CDR3 DNA: TGCGCCAGCAGCTCTGGGACTAGCGGATACAATGAGCAGTTCTTC

clone size: -
J gene: TRBJ2-1
D gene: -
V gene: TRBV30
CDR3 protein: CASPRSSYNEQFF
CDR3 DNA: TGTGCCTCCCCCCGCTCTAGCTACAATGAGCAGTTCTTC

clone size: -
J gene: TRBJ1-3
D gene: -
V gene: TRBV7-3
CDR3 protein: CASSSEPGNTIYF
CDR3 DNA: TGTGCCAGCAGCTCCGAGCCCGGAAACACCATATATTTT

clone size: few
J gene: TRBJ2-2
D gene: TRBD2
V gene: TRBV4-3
CDR3 protein: CASSPYSRGGGELFF
CDR3 DNA: TGCGCCAGCAGCCCCTACTCGCGGGGGGGCGGGGAGCTGTTTTTT

clone size: -
J gene: TRBJ1-2
D gene: -
V gene: TRBV9
CDR3 protein: CASSLEEVVTF
CDR3 DNA: TGTGCCAGCAGCCTCGAGGAAGTCGTCACCTTC

clone size: -
J gene: TRBJ2-1
D gene: TRBD2
V gene: TRBV5-8
CDR3 protein: CASSIGTSGALGDEQFF
CDR3 DNA: TGTGCCAGCAGCATCGGGACTAGCGGGGCACTTGGGGATGAGCAGTTCTTC

clone size: -
J gene: TRBJ2-2
D gene: -
V gene: TRBV6-5
CDR3 protein: CASSLKSLNTGELFF
CDR3 DNA: TGTGCCAGCAGTTTGAAATCCCTAAACACCGGGGAGCTGTTTTTT

clone size: -
J gene: TRBJ2-5
D gene: -
V gene: TRBV16
CDR3 protein: CASSQSADSYETQYF
CDR3 DNA: TGTGCCAGCAGCCAATCCGCGGACAGCTATGAGACCCAGTACTTC

clone size: -
J gene: TRBJ2-2
D gene: -
V gene: TRBV5-1
CDR3 protein: CASSDDRMNTGELFF
CDR3 DNA: TGCGCCAGCAGTGACGACAGGATGAACACCGGGGAGCTGTTTTTT

clone size: -
J gene: TRBJ1-1
D gene: -
V gene: TRBV5-1
CDR3 protein: CASSLENMLNTEAFF
CDR3 DNA: TGCGCCAGCAGCTTGGAGAACATGTTGAACACTGAAGCTTTCTTT

clone size: -
J gene: TRBJ1-1
D gene: -
V gene: TRBV7-8
CDR3 protein: CASSLDRANTEAFF
CDR3 DNA: TGTGCCAGCAGCTTAGACAGGGCGAACACTGAAGCTTTCTTT

clone size: -
J gene: TRBJ2-2
D gene: TRBD1
V gene: TRBV29-1
CDR3 protein: CSADGTGATGELFF
CDR3 DNA: TGCAGCGCCGACGGGACAGGGGCCACCGGGGAGCTGTTTTTT

clone size: -
J gene: TRBJ2-3
D gene: TRBD1
V gene: TRBV4-2
CDR3 protein: CASSQDWSGQGIDTQYF
CDR3 DNA: TGTGCCAGCAGCCAAGATTGGTCGGGACAGGGAATAGATACGCAGTATTTT

clone size: -
J gene: TRBJ1-5
D gene: -
V gene: TRBV5-1
CDR3 protein: CASSFSGNDGPQHF
CDR3 DNA: TGCGCCAGCAGCTTCTCCGGGAACGACGGGCCCCAGCATTTT

clone size: -
J gene: TRBJ1-2
D gene: -
V gene: TRBV5-1
CDR3 protein: CASRDMGANYGYTF
CDR3 DNA: TGCGCCAGCCGGGATATGGGAGCTAACTATGGCTACACCTTC

clone size: -
J gene: TRBJ1-2
D gene: -
V gene: TRBV12-5
CDR3 protein: CASGLVNGVGTF
CDR3 DNA: TGTGCTAGTGGTTTGGTAAACGGGGTAGGCACCTTC

clone size: -
J gene: TRBJ2-1
D gene: -
V gene: TRBV19
CDR3 protein: CASSILAAGHEQFF
CDR3 DNA: TGTGCCAGTAGTATCTTGGCGGCGGGCCATGAGCAGTTCTTC

clone size: -
J gene: TRBJ1-1
D gene: TRBD1
V gene: TRBV9
CDR3 protein: CASSAAAGTGAVAEAFF
CDR3 DNA: TGTGCCAGCAGCGCGGCGGCCGGGACAGGGGCCGTCGCTGAAGCTTTCTTT

clone size: once
J gene: TRBJ1-1
D gene: TRBD1
V gene: TRBV18
CDR3 protein: CASSPNTGAGGAEAFF
CDR3 DNA: TGTGCCAGCTCCCCCAACACAGGGGCGGGGGGTGCTGAAGCTTTCTTT